One and the same sample provided the 9 T cell receptor beta chains below, sequenced in a study of T cells in Graves' hyperthyroidism and ophthalmopathy (dated by TCRdb to the late 2010s). Library preparation used multiplex PCR. Instrument used: Illumina HiSeq 2000. Amplification of TCR beta CDR3 regions was carried out from RNA transcripts. For the first round of RT-PCR on the TCR CDR3, the HTBI primer set was used together with the Qiagen OneStep RT-PCR kit. TCRdb reanalyzed the raw reads on its own, using fastp at Q25 for trimming and MiXCR for clone calling, and kept in-frame beta chains. One record per CDR3 amino acid sequence lists the most common genes and DNA. This sample has about 300,000 distinct CDR3 sequences in its table, and around a quarter of those were observed once. The ten largest clonotypes hold roughly a quarter of the sample. The sequenced material came from blood. The source of these receptors is a man aged 35-49 years with Graves' hyperthyroidism that later progressed to Graves' ophthalmopathy.

This clonotype was detected a few times. The chain combines TRBV28 with TRBJ2-4; a possible D gene is TRBD2 (5 bases). Between the trimmed V and J ends, which lost 8 bases and 0 bases, there was a span of 8 bases. The CDR3 loop spans 13 amino acids. Germline CDR1 and CDR2: MDHEN and SYDVKM. CDR3 sequence: CASGLLAKNIQYF. The CDR3 DNA follows: TGTGCCAGCGGACTCTTAGCCAAAAACATTCAGTACTTC.

This clonotype was seen repeatedly, ten times or more. The rearrangement joins TRBV15 to TRBJ2-2, with TRBD2 matching over 9 bases. Germline CDR1 is LNHNV and CDR2 is YYDKDF (reference sequence). CDR3 length: 20 residues. The ends lost 3 bases at V and 3 bases at J; junction bases unmatched: 17. Here the CDR3 DNA reads TGTGCCACCAGCAGTGTTGCTCGCGGGAGGGCCTTTTATGACACCGGGGAGCTGTTTTTT. It encodes CATSSVARGRAFYDTGELFF.

The V call is TRBV28, the J call TRBJ2-2; 7 positions agree with TRBD2. V shed 5 bases and J 3 bases; nucleotides not matched to a gene: 15. This CDR3 spans 18 amino acids. Looked up from germline, CDR1 is MDHEN and CDR2 is SYDVKM. The CDR3 loop reads CASSRWEGIGSDTGELFF. DNA for the CDR3: TGTGCCAGCAGTCGGTGGGAGGGGATAGGGTCGGACACCGGGGAGCTGTTTTTT. Together with reference TRBV28 and TRBJ2-2, the CDR3 gives the full variable domain: DVKVTQSSRYLVKRTGEKVFLECVQDMDHENMFWYRQDPGLGLRLIYFSYDVKMKEKGDIPEGYSVSREKKERFSLILESASTNQTSMYLCASSRWEGIGSDTGELFFGEGSRLTVL.

This clonotype was counted many times. The chain is built from TRBV2 and TRBJ1-5, with no clear D. The germline V gene has CDR1 SNHLY and CDR2 FYNNEI. This CDR3 region has 13 residues. V lost 6 bases and J 6 bases, leaving 12 bases between the germline ends. The CDR3 spells CASRATLLQPQHF. The DNA for the CDR3 is TGTGCCAGCAGAGCGACACTCCTTCAGCCCCAGCATTTT.

This clonotype was seen ten or more times. This chain connects TRBV20-1 to TRBJ2-7, with 12 nucleotides matching TRBD2. V lost 2 bases, J lost 1 base, and 6 bases stayed unmatched. Germline CDR1 is DFQATT and CDR2 is SNEGSKA (reference sequence). The CDR3 sequence is 16 residues long. The CDR3 DNA follows: TGCAGTGCTAGACCCCTGACTAGCGGGAGTTCCTACGAGCAGTACTTC. Amino acids: CSARPLTSGSSYEQYF.

This clonotype is a singleton in its sample. The rearrangement joins TRBV20-1 to TRBJ2-5, with D tentatively TRBD2 (6 bases). The CDR3 sequence is 13 residues long. V gave up 6 bases and J gave up 0 bases, with 11 bases separating them. CDR1 and CDR2 (germline): DFQATT, SNEGSKA (reference sequence). CDR3 DNA sequence: TGCAGTGCCTACGGGACTTACCAAGAGACCCAGTACTTC. Translated: CSAYGTYQETQYF.

This clonotype was found many times. The chain uses TRBV20-1 and TRBJ2-7; 9 nucleotides line up with TRBD2. This CDR3 is built from 14 residues. Trimming took 2 bases from V and 2 from J; bases not matched to a gene: 4. From germline, CDR1 is DFQATT and CDR2 SNEGSKA (reference sequence). The CDR3 region has the DNA TGCAGTGCTAGAAAAGCGGGAGGCCCCTACGAGCAGTACTTC. Amino acid sequence: CSARKAGGPYEQYF.

This clonotype was detected only once. This CDR3 reads CANRPDSGNTIYF. The CDR3 DNA sequence: TGTGCCAACCGGCCAGACTCTGGAAACACCATATATTTT. J is TRBJ1-3 and V is TRBV12-3 or TRBV12-4; D remains ambiguous. With 10 bases removed from V and 0 bases from J, the gap between germline ends came to 10 bases. The CDR3 spans 13 residues.

In its sample, this clonotype was seen many times. The chain employs TRBV12-3 or TRBV12-4 and TRBJ1-2; D remains ambiguous. The CDR3 runs 14 residues. Trimming removed 4 bases at V and 8 bases at J, with 17 bases between. CDR3 sequence: CASSSRSSLWGYTF. CDR3 nucleotides: TGTGCCAGCAGTTCTCGCAGTTCCCTTTGGGGCTACACCTTC.